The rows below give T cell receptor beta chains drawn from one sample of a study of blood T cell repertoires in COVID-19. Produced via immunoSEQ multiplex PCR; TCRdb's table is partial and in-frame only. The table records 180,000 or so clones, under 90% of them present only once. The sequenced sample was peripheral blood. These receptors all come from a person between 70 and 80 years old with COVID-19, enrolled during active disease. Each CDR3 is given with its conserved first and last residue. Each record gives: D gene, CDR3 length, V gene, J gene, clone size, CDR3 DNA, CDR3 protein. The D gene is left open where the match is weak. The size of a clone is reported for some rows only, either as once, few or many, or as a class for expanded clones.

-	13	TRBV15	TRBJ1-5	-	TGTGCCACCAGCAGAGCGCCGGATCAGCCCCAGCATTTT	CATSRAPDQPQHF
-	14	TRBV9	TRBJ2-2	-	TGTGCCAGCAGCGCAAGGACAAACACCGGGGAGCTGTTTTTT	CASSARTNTGELFF
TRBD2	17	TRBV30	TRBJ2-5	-	TGTGCCTGGAGTGTCTGGCCGCTCGGGACTAGCCAAGAGACCCAGTACTTC	CAWSVWPLGTSQETQYF
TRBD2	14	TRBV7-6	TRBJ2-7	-	TGTGCCAGCAGCCCCCGGGGGGGCAGCTACGAGCAGTACTTC	CASSPRGGSYEQYF
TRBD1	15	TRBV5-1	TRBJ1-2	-	TGCGCCAGCAGCTATGACAGGGTAAATAACTATGGCTACACCTTC	CASSYDRVNNYGYTF
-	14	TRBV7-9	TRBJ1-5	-	TGTGCCAGCAGCTTACAGGGCGCAAATCAGCCCCAGCATTTT	CASSLQGANQPQHF
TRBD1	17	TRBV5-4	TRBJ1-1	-	TGTGCCAGCAGCTTTGGGGTAACAGGGGGCCGAGACACTGAAGCTTTCTTT	CASSFGVTGGRDTEAFF
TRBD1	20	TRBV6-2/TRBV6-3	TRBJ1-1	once	TGTGCCAGCAGTTACTCTTTCAGACAGGGGCCCGCCGCGTTGAACACTGAAGCTTTCTTT	CASSYSFRQGPAALNTEAFF
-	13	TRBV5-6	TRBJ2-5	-	TGTGCCAGCAGCTTGCGTCCCGAAGAGACCCAGTACTTC	CASSLRPEETQYF
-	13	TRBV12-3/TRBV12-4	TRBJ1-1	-	TGTGCCAGCAGTTTTGCGGCAGCCGCTGAAGCTTTCTTT	CASSFAAAAEAFF
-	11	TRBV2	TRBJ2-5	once	TGTGCCAGCAGTGAAGCGCGGGCCAGGTACTTC	CASSEARARYF
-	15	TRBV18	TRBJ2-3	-	TGTGCCAGCTCACCGCGGCGGTCAGGCACAGATACGCAGTATTTT	CASSPRRSGTDTQYF
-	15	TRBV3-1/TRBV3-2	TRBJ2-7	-	TGTGCCAGCAGCCAAGCGGGATTTACCCCCTACGAGCAGTACTTC	CASSQAGFTPYEQYF
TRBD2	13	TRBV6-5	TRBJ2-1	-	TGTGCCAGCAGTTACGGGGGGGTGGATGAGCAGTTCTTC	CASSYGGVDEQFF
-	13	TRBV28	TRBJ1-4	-	TGTGCCAGCAGTTTACCGTCCCGGGGAAAACTGTTTTTT	CASSLPSRGKLFF
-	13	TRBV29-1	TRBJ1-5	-	TGCAGCGTGGGTCACGGGGAGGGTCAGCCCCAGCATTTT	CSVGHGEGQPQHF
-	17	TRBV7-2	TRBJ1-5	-	TGTGCCAGCAGCCCGTTTCGACAGCACAATAGCAATCAGCCCCAGCATTTT	CASSPFRQHNSNQPQHF
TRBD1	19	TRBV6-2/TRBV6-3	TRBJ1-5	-	TGTGCCAGCAGTTACCCCGAGATTGGGACAGGGGGTAGCAATCAGCCCCAGCATTTT	CASSYPEIGTGGSNQPQHF
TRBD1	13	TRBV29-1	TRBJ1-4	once	TGCAGCGTGAACGACAGGGTGGGCGAAAAACTGTTTTTT	CSVNDRVGEKLFF
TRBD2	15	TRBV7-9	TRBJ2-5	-	TGTGCCAGCAGCCTCAGGACTAGCCACCAAGAGACCCAGTACTTC	CASSLRTSHQETQYF
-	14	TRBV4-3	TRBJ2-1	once	TGCGCCAGCAGCCCAACCGGAGTTTGGAATGAGCAGTTCTTC	CASSPTGVWNEQFF
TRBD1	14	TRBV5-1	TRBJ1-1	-	TGCGCCAGCAGCCCGAGACAGGGTAACACTGAAGCTTTCTTT	CASSPRQGNTEAFF
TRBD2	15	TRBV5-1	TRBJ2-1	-	TGCGCCAGCAGCCCGAGGACTAGCGGGGGAAATGAGCAGTTCTTC	CASSPRTSGGNEQFF
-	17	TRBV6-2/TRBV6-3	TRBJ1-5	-	TGTGCCAGCAGTCCGGCCAGGGGCGAACGTGTGGATCAGCCCCAGCATTTT	CASSPARGERVDQPQHF
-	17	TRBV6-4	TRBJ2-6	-	TGTGCCAGCAGTCCGGGATCATCTAGCTCTGGGGCCAACGTCCTGACTTTC	CASSPGSSSSGANVLTF
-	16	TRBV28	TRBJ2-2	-	TGTGCCAGCAGTTTTACCAGGGATCTTAACACCGGGGAGCTGTTTTTT	CASSFTRDLNTGELFF
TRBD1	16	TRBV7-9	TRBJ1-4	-	TGTGCCAGCAGCTTAGGGACAGGGCAAACTAATGAAAAACTGTTTTTT	CASSLGTGQTNEKLFF